This T cell receptor beta chain was identified during a study of blood T cell repertoires in COVID-19. Study-wide background: Whether acute or convalescent, the COVID-19 samples came from the United States, Italy and Spain. T cells, B-cell-depleted T cells, or PBMCs supplied cDNA or gDNA.

Source study methods: Reference gene primer amplification gave estimated nucleated cell counts. Clones were read by immunoSEQ multiplex PCR, and TCRdb kept only the in-frame ones, dropping some. D and trimming were read from the DNA, whereas the V and J calls and clone size are those reported in that table. The repertoire holds hundreds of thousands of clones, with 85% as singletons. Trimming removed 5 bases from V and 4 bases from J; junction bases left unmatched: 19. The CDR3 has 18 amino acids. From germline, CDR1 is SGHAT and CDR2 FQNNGV. Sequenced input: peripheral blood. The chain combines TRBV11-2 with TRBJ2-7, with 8 bases lining up with TRBD2. The receptor was derived from a woman aged 18-29 years with acute or convalescent COVID-19. The CDR3 sequence is CASSLPLVRRGRPYEQYF. Written as DNA, the CDR3 is TGTGCCAGCAGCCTACCGTTAGTACGTCGCGGGAGGCCTTACGAGCAGTACTTC.